Below, 27 T cell receptor beta chains from the same sample are listed, as sequenced in a study of OX40 agonist ivuxolimab in advanced cancers. Generated by immunoSEQ multiplex PCR, the TCRdb table keeps only in-frame clones and is missing some. The data show about 64,000 clones, approximately 86% seen once. The source material was CD4+ or CD8+ T cells sorted from blood, sampled in a trial of the OX40 agonist ivuxolimab. The receptors originated from an adult with an advanced solid tumor such as melanoma, head and neck, liver or kidney cancer.

CDR3: CASSLVRSFTEAFF. For the CDR3, the DNA is TGTGCCAGCAGCTTAGTACGTTCCTTCACTGAAGCTTTCTTT. This sequence joins TRBV7-8 and TRBJ1-1, with D unresolved. V lost 1 base and J lost 4, with 10 bases in between. There are 14 residues in the CDR3. Germline assignment: CDR1 SGHVS and CDR2 FQNEAQ.

In nucleotides, the CDR3 is TGTGCCAGCAGCTTATTACGGGGAAGCTCCTACGAGCAGTACTTC. Amino acid sequence: CASSLLRGSSYEQYF. This chain connects TRBV7-2 to TRBJ2-7; the D gene is possibly TRBD2 (5 bases). V shed 2 bases and J shed 0 bases, with 11 bases lying between them. The CDR3 covers 15 residues. CDR1 and CDR2 (germline): SGHTA, FQGNSA. Complete variable domain (other parts from reference TRBV7-2 and TRBJ2-7): GAGVSQSPSNKVTEKGKDVELRCDPISGHTALYWYRQSLGQGLEFLIYFQGNSAPDKSGLPSDRFSAERTGGSVSTLTIQRTQQEDSAVYLCASSLLRGSSYEQYFGPGTRLTVT.

This clone came up once. This CDR3 is CASSFQGDTEAFF. Here the CDR3 DNA reads TGTGCCAGCAGCTTTCAAGGCGACACTGAAGCTTTCTTT. V is TRBV5-5 and J is TRBJ1-1, with D unclear. This CDR3 has 13 amino acids. Trimming removed 2 bases at V and 3 bases at J, with 8 bases between. Germline lookup yields CDR1 SGHKS and CDR2 YYEKEE (reference sequence).

The V and J genes are TRBV10-3 and TRBJ1-5; D remains unclear. The CDR3 consists of 12 residues. The V and J ends lost 4 bases and 5 bases respectively, with 6 bases between them. Per germline, CDR1 ENHRY and CDR2 SYGVKD. CDR3 nucleotide sequence: TGTGCCATCAGTGGGGGAGATCAGCCCCAGCATTTT. Its translation: CAISGGDQPQHF.

The V and J genes are TRBV19 and TRBJ1-3; D unclear. The CDR3 loop spans 12 amino acids. The V gene's germline CDR1 is LNHDA and CDR2 SQIVND (reference sequence). Between the trimmed V and J ends, which lost 6 bases and 0 bases, there was a span of 3 bases. The CDR3 nucleotides are TGTGCCAGTAGGCTCTCTGGAAACACCATATATTTT. This sequence encodes CASRLSGNTIYF.

The chain employs TRBV10-3 and TRBJ2-5, with a tentative D call TRBD2 (6 bases). The tail of the sequence fits TRBJ2-7 better, so the J call may be wrong. The CDR3 is made up of 14 amino acids. Per germline, CDR1 ENHRY and CDR2 SYGVKD. The CDR3: CAIRIADLSYEQYF. Here the CDR3 DNA reads TGTGCCATCAGGATAGCGGATCTCTCCTACGAGCAGTACTTC.

The chain couples TRBV7-9 to TRBJ2-1, with 14 nucleotides matching TRBD2. CDR1 and CDR2 (germline): SEHNR, FQNEAQ (reference sequence). The CDR3 extends over 19 amino acids. Losses at the gene ends were 5 bases for V and 7 bases for J; bases not matched to a gene: 16. The CDR3 DNA reads TGTGCCAGCAGCCTCCCGGGACTAGCGGGAGTAGAACATGTGAATGAGCAGTTCTTC. Translated: CASSLPGLAGVEHVNEQFF.

This chain joins TRBV10-3 and TRBJ2-1, with TRBD2 matching over 7 bases. The length of the CDR3 is 15 residues. CDR1 and CDR2 from the germline V gene are ENHRY and SYGVKD. Trimming at V came to 7 bases and at J to 9 bases, leaving 15 bases not matched to a gene. CDR3 in DNA: TGTGCCATCACATCCACCGGGACTACCGCCGGTGAGCAGTTCTTC. This translates into CAITSTGTTAGEQFF.

In nucleotides, the CDR3 is TGTGCCAGCAGCTTAGATAGGGGTGGCGACGAGCAGTACTTC. Protein sequence: CASSLDRGGDEQYF. The chain couples TRBV11-2 to TRBJ2-7; D is possibly TRBD1 (5 bases). V lost 0 bases, J lost 5 bases, and 11 bases lay in between. Germline V gene lookup returns CDR1 SGHAT and CDR2 FQNNGV. CDR3 length equals 14 residues.

The CDR3 nucleotides read TGTGCCAGCAGTGTGGGACTTTACTACGAGCAGTACTTC. Amino acids: CASSVGLYYEQYF. The V call is TRBV2, the J call TRBJ2-7, with D possibly TRBD2 on 6 matching bases. V was clipped by 4 bases and J by 3 bases, with 10 bases between them. This CDR3 has 13 amino acids. Germline V gene lookup returns CDR1 SNHLY and CDR2 FYNNEI.

The chain is built from TRBV5-1 and TRBJ2-5, with 10 bases that match TRBD2. Trimming removed 0 bases from V and 4 bases from J; junction bases left unmatched: 6. The germline V gene encodes CDR1 SGHRS and CDR2 YFSETQ. The CDR3 covers 16 residues. The CDR3 coding sequence is TGCGCCAGCAGCTTGGTAATGCTAGCGGGAGTAGAGACCCAGTACTTC. This gives the protein CASSLVMLAGVETQYF. Full variable domain (remainder filled in from reference TRBV5-1 and TRBJ2-5): KAGVTQTPRYLIKTRGQQVTLSCSPISGHRSVSWYQQTPGQGLQFLFEYFSETQRNKGNFPGRFSGRQFSNSRSEMNVSTLELGDSALYLCASSLVMLAGVETQYFGPGTRLLVL.

As regards this clone: Other DNA sequences in this sample translate to the same CDR3. The chain employs TRBV5-6 and TRBJ2-5; no definite D call. The germline gives CDR1 SGHDT, CDR2 YYEEEE. The CDR3 length is 15 residues. V was trimmed by 1 base and J by 4 bases, leaving 14 bases between them. As DNA, the CDR3 is TGTGCCAGCAGCTTGCTAGGGCAGGTAGTAGAGACCCAGTACTTC. It encodes CASSLLGQVVETQYF.

The table lists this clone with a count of one. The gene calls are TRBV14 and TRBJ1-1; D gene uncertain. In germline, CDR1 is SGHDN, CDR2 FVKESK. Trimming left V 1 base short and J 8 bases short, with 14 bases between. The CDR3 contains 14 residues. CDR3 residues: CASSQGPRVPEAFF. CDR3 nucleotide sequence: TGTGCCAGCAGCCAAGGTCCTCGAGTCCCCGAAGCTTTCTTT.

This chain uses TRBV7-6 with TRBJ2-3, with 9 bases identical to TRBD1. Germline lookup yields CDR1 SGHVS and CDR2 FNYEAQ. Unmatched junction bases numbered 4, after V lost 3 bases and J lost 0 bases. The CDR3 is 16 residues long. The chain's CDR3 is CASSFGTGTSTDTQYF. CDR3 bases: TGTGCCAGCAGCTTCGGGACAGGGACTAGCACAGATACGCAGTATTTT.

The chain couples TRBV30 to TRBJ1-5; TRBD1 agrees at 8 bases. Trimming cost V 1 base and J 7 bases; bases outside gene matches: 9. The CDR3 sequence is 15 residues long. CDR1 is GTSNPN and CDR2 is SVGIG in the germline V gene (reference sequence). The CDR3 reads CAWSAPDRVGQPQHF. The CDR3 DNA sequence: TGTGCCTGGAGTGCCCCGGACAGGGTGGGACAGCCCCAGCATTTT.

The chain is built from TRBV6-1 and TRBJ2-7; 7 bases map to TRBD1. The CDR3 consists of 14 residues. V trimming: 4 bases; J trimming: 5 bases; junction bases outside the gene matches: 8. Looked up from germline, CDR1 is MNHNS and CDR2 is SASEGT. CDR3 sequence: CASSGATGWDEQYF. Written as DNA, the CDR3 is TGTGCCAGCAGTGGAGCGACAGGGTGGGACGAGCAGTACTTC.

The chain carries TRBV28 and TRBJ1-5; TRBD1 might be the D (5 bases). Trimming removed 6 bases from V and 5 bases from J, with 8 bases in between. The CDR3 extends over 12 amino acids. Germline assignment: CDR1 MDHEN and CDR2 SYDVKM. As DNA, the CDR3 is TGTGCCAGCAGCGGGGGGTATCAGCCCCAGCATTTT. Protein product: CASSGGYQPQHF.

The chain uses TRBV18 and TRBJ1-2; no clear D. CDR1 and CDR2 from the germline V gene are KGHSH and LQKENI. The CDR3 contains 14 residues. Trimming took off 0 bases at V and 1 base at J, with 6 bases between the two ends. The CDR3 DNA reads as TGTGCCAGCTCACCACCGTCTCTTAACTATGGCTACACCTTC. It translates to CASSPPSLNYGYTF.

Points on this clone: A read error may produce the germline difference seen at one junction end. This chain uses TRBV7-7 with TRBJ1-1; no firm D call. The germline V gene has CDR1 SSHAT and CDR2 FNYEAQ (reference sequence). The CDR3 loop spans 13 amino acids. CDR3 protein: CASSLSSNTEAFF. The CDR3 region has the DNA TGTGCTAGCAGCTTGAGCTCGAACACTGAAGCTTTCTTT.

The chain combines TRBV28 with TRBJ1-1; TRBD1 is a possible D gene (6 bases). Germline V gives CDR1 MDHEN, CDR2 SYDVKM. V shed 5 bases and J shed 4 bases, with 20 bases lying between them. The CDR3 contains 16 residues. Here the CDR3 reads CASSPVYDEGGTEAFF. For the CDR3, the DNA is TGTGCCAGCAGTCCCGTTTACGACGAAGGGGGCACTGAAGCTTTCTTT.

The V and J genes are TRBV29-1 and TRBJ1-5; D perhaps matches TRBD1 (5 bases). CDR1 SQVTM and CDR2 ANQGSEA come from the germline V gene. The V and J ends lost 6 bases and 2 bases respectively, with 14 bases between them. This CDR3 spans 14 amino acids. In DNA form, the CDR3 reads TGCAGCGTGAGGGCAGGGAGCGGCAATCAGCCCCAGCATTTT. Encoded protein: CSVRAGSGNQPQHF.

This chain uses TRBV18 with TRBJ2-5; TRBD2 is a possible D gene (6 bases). The CDR3 has 14 residues. V shed 4 bases and J shed 5 bases, with 14 bases lying between them. Germline V lookup: CDR1 KGHSH, CDR2 LQKENI. The CDR3 region has the DNA TGTGCCAGCTCACTGGGTGGAGGGACTGAGACCCAGTACTTC. Translated: CASSLGGGTETQYF.

The chain carries TRBV10-3 and TRBJ1-2, with D unresolved. The germline V gene has CDR1 ENHRY and CDR2 SYGVKD. With 3 bases removed from V and 2 bases from J, the gap between germline ends came to 7 bases. This CDR3 is built from 13 residues. The CDR3 spells CAISDSQNYGYTF. The CDR3 DNA follows: TGTGCCATCAGTGATTCACAGAACTATGGCTACACCTTC.

This clone was observed a few times. The chain combines TRBV6-1 with TRBJ2-5; D is uncertain. There are 12 residues in the CDR3. Trimming pared 2 bases from V and 6 bases from J, leaving 7 bases between. Germline V gives CDR1 MNHNS, CDR2 SASEGT. The CDR3 is CASSELAKTQYF. The DNA of the CDR3 is TGTGCCAGCAGTGAATTGGCCAAGACCCAGTACTTC.

This clone has a single count. This chain connects TRBV6-6 to TRBJ1-1, with TRBD1 as a possible D gene (5 bases). CDR1 is MNHNY, CDR2 SVGAGI, per germline (reference sequence). V was pared by 1 base and J by 7 bases, with 7 bases between. The CDR3 length is 12 residues. The DNA for the CDR3 is TGTGCCAGCAGTTACTATAGGGGTGAAGCTTTCTTT. Protein product: CASSYYRGEAFF.

J is TRBJ2-1 and V is TRBV6-1; a possible D gene is TRBD1 (6 bases). The V gene lost 3 bases and the J gene lost 8 bases, with 11 bases spanning the gap. This CDR3 is 13 amino acids long. The germline V gene has CDR1 MNHNS and CDR2 SASEGT. CDR3 nucleotides: TGTGCCAGCAGTGATAACAGGGACGATGAGCAGTTCTTC. It specifies CASSDNRDDEQFF.

Notes on this clone: Other DNA sequences in this specimen translate into the identical CDR3. The genes are TRBV19 and TRBJ2-5; the match to TRBD2 covers 9 bases. The CDR3 sequence is 15 residues long. Germline loops: CDR1 LNHDA, CDR2 SQIVND (reference sequence). The J segment lost 5 bases and the V segment lost 10 bases, leaving 14 bases of the junction unmatched. The DNA for the CDR3 is TGTGCCACCGACCGAGGGACTAGCAGGGGGGAGACCCAGTACTTC. Translating it yields CATDRGTSRGETQYF.